This passage covers 5 T cell receptor beta chains from one sample sequenced in a study of T cell changes during pregnancy in multiple sclerosis. TCRdb keeps only in-frame clones here, not all; method: immunoSEQ multiplex PCR. The sample has some 55,000 clones, about 91% seen once. Sample: peripheral blood, taken after pregnancy. The receptors come from a female donor in good health, enrolled as a control in a pregnancy study.

The gene calls are TRBV28 and TRBJ1-2; 10 nucleotides align to TRBD1. Germline lookup yields CDR1 MDHEN and CDR2 SYDVKM. The CDR3 contains 14 residues. V lost 5 bases and J lost 7; bases outside the gene matches: 7. The CDR3 DNA reads as TGTGCCAGCAGTCCCGGGACAGGGGTCGCTGGCTACACCTTC. Translation: CASSPGTGVAGYTF.

This chain connects TRBV5-1 to TRBJ1-6; TRBD1 matches 8 bases. Unmatched junction bases numbered 3, after V lost 4 bases and J lost 0 bases. Looked up from germline, CDR1 is SGHRS and CDR2 is YFSETQ. The CDR3 extends over 16 amino acids. CDR3 nucleotides: TGCGCCAGCAGCGTGACAGGGGACTCCTATAATTCACCCCTCCACTTT. Translated, it gives CASSVTGDSYNSPLHF. Filled out from reference TRBV5-1 and TRBJ1-6, the complete variable domain reads KAGVTQTPRYLIKTRGQQVTLSCSPISGHRSVSWYQQTPGQGLQFLFEYFSETQRNKGNFPGRFSGRQFSNSRSEMNVSTLELGDSALYLCASSVTGDSYNSPLHFGNGTRLTVT.

This clone is a singleton in its sample. The J gene is TRBJ2-2, the V gene TRBV2; D possibly corresponds to TRBD2 (6 bases). The CDR3 spans 14 residues. Germline lookup yields CDR1 SNHLY and CDR2 FYNNEI. The ends were cut back, 8 bases at V and 3 bases at J, with 13 bases in the middle. The chain's CDR3 is CASGPGLYTGELFF. DNA for the CDR3: TGTGCCAGCGGACCGGGACTCTACACCGGGGAGCTGTTTTTT.

The genes are TRBV15 and TRBJ2-7, with a weak D call TRBD2 (6 bases). V shed 0 bases and J shed 2 bases, with 20 bases lying between them. The CDR3 spans 18 residues. CDR1 LNHNV and CDR2 YYDKDF come from the germline V gene (reference sequence). The CDR3 DNA reads as TGTGCCACCAGCAGAGATAGGGGCGGGGAAGTCACGGCCTACGAGCAGTACTTC. Protein: CATSRDRGGEVTAYEQYF.

This clone was found once. V gene TRBV4-1 combines with J gene TRBJ1-6, with TRBD1 identical over 9 bases. Trimming removed 0 bases from V and 9 bases from J; junction bases left unmatched: 3. The CDR3 length is 15 residues. Per the germline V gene, CDR1 is MGHRA and CDR2 is YSYEKL. The CDR3 loop is CASSQDGTGSSPLHF. The CDR3 DNA follows: TGCGCCAGCAGCCAAGACGGGACAGGGAGTTCACCCCTCCACTTT.